These T cell receptor beta chains were read from a single sample in a study of tumor-infiltrating lymphocytes in primary liver carcinoma. MiXCR, applied by TCRdb to the multiplex PCR reads, yields one record per CDR3 protein. Among more than 150,000 distinct CDR3 sequences listed, around 60% were seen once. The sample was peripheral blood. These receptors all stem from a man in his forties with primary liver carcinoma and hepatitis B virus infection. Both conserved end residues are part of each CDR3. A D gene is named only where the DNA matches it firmly. Size tells how often a clone was seen (once, few, many) or the class of an expanded clone, and some rows leave it out.

>TRBV29-1|TRBD2|16|-|TRBJ2-2
CSVEDGLDRNTGELFF
TGCAGCGTTGAAGATGGACTAGATAGGAACACCGGGGAGCTGTTTTTT
>TRBV6-5|TRBD2|14|many|TRBJ2-1
CASSYIAGYNEQFF
TGTGCCAGCAGTTATATAGCGGGGTACAATGAGCAGTTCTTC
>TRBV5-4|TRBD2|16|few|TRBJ2-5
CASSFGGAGGRETQYF
TGTGCCAGCAGCTTTGGGGGAGCGGGAGGCAGAGAGACCCAGTACTTC
>TRBV6-4|TRBD1|16|-|TRBJ2-2
CATSGPGTEHTGELFF
TGTGCCACCAGTGGTCCCGGGACAGAGCACACCGGGGAGCTGTTTTTT
>TRBV6-6|-|15|-|TRBJ1-2
CASSFGDRTHGGYTF
TGTGCCAGCAGTTTCGGAGACAGGACCCACGGTGGCTACACCTTC
>TRBV29-1|TRBD1|14|-|TRBJ2-7
CSAETSTGAYEQYF
TGCAGCGCTGAAACCTCGACAGGGGCCTACGAGCAGTACTTC
>TRBV11-2|TRBD1|15|many|TRBJ2-7
CASSSWDREVAEQYF
TGTGCCAGCAGCTCCTGGGACAGGGAAGTTGCCGAGCAGTACTTC
>TRBV29-1|TRBD1|14|-|TRBJ2-3
CSVAGGVSTDTQYF
TGCAGCGTGGCAGGGGGAGTTAGCACAGATACGCAGTATTTT
>TRBV6-1|-|14|-|TRBJ2-7
CASSRDLGPWEQYF
TGTGCCAGCAGTCGGGACTTGGGGCCATGGGAGCAGTACTTC
>TRBV10-2|-|15|-|TRBJ1-1
CASSDGLLGNTEALF
TGCGCCAGCAGTGATGGCCTTTTGGGGAACACTGAAGCTTTATTT
>TRBV2|TRBD1|14|-|TRBJ1-5
CATRDRGPDQPQHF
TGTGCCACCAGAGACAGGGGCCCTGATCAGCCCCAGCATTTT
>TRBV11-2|-|15|many|TRBJ2-1
CASRDITGADNEQFF
TGTGCCAGCAGGGATATAACGGGAGCTGACAATGAGCAGTTCTTC
>TRBV14|-|15|few|TRBJ2-7
CASSQDRVASYEQYF
TGTGCCAGCAGCCAAGATCGGGTAGCGTCCTACGAGCAGTACTTC
>TRBV11-2|-|15|many|TRBJ2-5
CASSLDPGTQETQYF
TGTGCCAGCAGCTTGGATCCGGGGACGCAAGAGACCCAGTACTTC
>TRBV6-6|-|14|once|TRBJ2-1
CASGPGLSYNEQFF
TGTGCCAGCGGTCCGGGACTGTCCTACAATGAGCAGTTCTTC
>TRBV7-8|-|14|-|TRBJ2-3
CAISFTLDTDTQYF
TGTGCCATCAGCTTTACGCTGGACACAGATACGCAGTATTTT
>TRBV29-1|-|10|-|TRBJ2-7
CSTGPYEQHF
TGCAGCACGGGTCCCTACGAGCAGCACTTC
>TRBV6-6|TRBD1|16|-|TRBJ1-4
CASSYGGTATNEKLFF
TGTGCCAGCAGTTACGGGGGGACAGCAACTAATGAAAAACTGTTTTTT
>TRBV6-6|-|13|-|TRBJ1-1
CASYEGGNTEALF
TGTGCCAGCTACGAGGGGGGGAACACTGAAGCTTTATTT
>TRBV7-2|-|15|-|TRBJ2-7
CASRRERDNFYDQYF
TGTGCCAGCAGGCGGGAGCGGGACAACTTCTACGATCAGTACTTC
>TRBV12-3/TRBV12-4|-|13|few|TRBJ1-2
CASSMGSQGGYTF
TGTGCCAGCAGCATGGGATCCCAGGGGGGCTACACCTTC
>TRBV11-3|-|13|-|TRBJ2-1
CVSSRTGYNEQFF
TGTGTCAGCAGCCGTACAGGTTACAATGAGCAGTTCTTC
>TRBV11-2|-|14|-|TRBJ2-7
CAGSMGIVYYEQYF
TGTGCCGGCAGCATGGGGATAGTCTACTACGAGCAGTACTTC
>TRBV29-1|-|12|-|TRBJ1-3
CSVGGTGNTIYF
TGCAGCGTGGGGGGGACTGGAAACACCATATATTTT
>TRBV14|-|16|-|TRBJ1-1
CASSQTGRRLSTEAFF
TGTGCCAGCAGCCAAACCGGACGTAGACTGAGCACTGAAGCTTTCTTT
>TRBV4-1|TRBD1|17|-|TRBJ2-2
CASSHLFQTGDTGELFF
TGCGCCAGCAGCCATTTATTTCAGACAGGGGATACCGGGGAGCTGTTCTTT